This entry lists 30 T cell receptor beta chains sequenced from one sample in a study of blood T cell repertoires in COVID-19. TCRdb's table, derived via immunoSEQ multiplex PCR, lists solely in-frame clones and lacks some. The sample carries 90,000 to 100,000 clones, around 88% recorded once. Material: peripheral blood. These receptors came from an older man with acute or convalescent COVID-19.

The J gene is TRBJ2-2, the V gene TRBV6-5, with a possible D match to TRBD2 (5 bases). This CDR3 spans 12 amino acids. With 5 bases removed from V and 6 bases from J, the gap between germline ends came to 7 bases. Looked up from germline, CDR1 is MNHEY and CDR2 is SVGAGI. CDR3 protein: CASSRRAGELFF. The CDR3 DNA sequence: TGTGCCAGCAGTCGGCGGGCCGGGGAGCTGTTTTTT.

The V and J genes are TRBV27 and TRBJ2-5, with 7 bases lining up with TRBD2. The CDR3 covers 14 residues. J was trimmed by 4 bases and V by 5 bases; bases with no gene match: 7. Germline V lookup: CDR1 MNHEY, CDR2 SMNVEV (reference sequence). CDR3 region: CASSPMGRGETQYF. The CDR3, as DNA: TGTGCCAGCAGTCCCATGGGGAGGGGAGAGACCCAGTACTTC.

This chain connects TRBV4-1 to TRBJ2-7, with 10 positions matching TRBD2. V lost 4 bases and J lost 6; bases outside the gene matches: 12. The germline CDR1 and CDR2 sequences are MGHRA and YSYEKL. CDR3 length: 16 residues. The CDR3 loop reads CASSPRVELAGPEQYF. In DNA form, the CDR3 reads TGCGCCAGCAGCCCCCGAGTGGAACTAGCGGGACCCGAGCAGTACTTC.

In nucleotides, the CDR3 is TGCGCCAGCAGCCAAGATCTAACGGGGATCTCCTACGAGCAGTACTTC. Translation: CASSQDLTGISYEQYF. V is TRBV4-3 and J is TRBJ2-7; possibly TRBD2 for D (5 bases). Germline CDR1 LGHNA, CDR2 YSLEER. V was cut by 0 bases and J by 0 bases, with 12 bases left in between. The CDR3 is 16 residues long.

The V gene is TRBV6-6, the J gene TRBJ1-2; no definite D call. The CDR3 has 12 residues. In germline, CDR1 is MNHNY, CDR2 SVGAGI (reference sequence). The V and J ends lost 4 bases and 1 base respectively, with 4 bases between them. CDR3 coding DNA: TGTGCCAGCAGTTCTCTTAACTATGGCTACACCTTC. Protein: CASSSLNYGYTF.

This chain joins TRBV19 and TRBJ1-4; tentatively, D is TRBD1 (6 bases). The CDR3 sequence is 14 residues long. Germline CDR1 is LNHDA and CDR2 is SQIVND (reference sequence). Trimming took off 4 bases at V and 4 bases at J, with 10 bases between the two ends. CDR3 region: CASSKGQLNEKLFF. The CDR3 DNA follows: TGTGCCAGTAGTAAAGGACAGCTTAATGAAAAACTGTTTTTT.

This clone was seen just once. CDR3 in DNA: TGTGCCAGCAGCAAAGTTCCCAAGCGGAGCGGTCCCGTTTACGAGCAGTACTTC. Amino acids: CASSKVPKRSGPVYEQYF. V usage is TRBV21-1 and J usage is TRBJ2-7; the table's D call, TRBD2, was not checked against the DNA. TRBV21-1 is an annotated pseudogene. The CDR3 spans 18 residues.

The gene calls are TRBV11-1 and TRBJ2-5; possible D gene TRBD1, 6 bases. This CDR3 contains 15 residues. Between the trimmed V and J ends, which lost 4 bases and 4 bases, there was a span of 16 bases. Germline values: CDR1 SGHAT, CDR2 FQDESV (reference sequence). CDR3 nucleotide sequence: TGTGCCAGCAGCTACAGGGAAACCCCTCGAGAGACCCAGTACTTC. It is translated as CASSYRETPRETQYF.

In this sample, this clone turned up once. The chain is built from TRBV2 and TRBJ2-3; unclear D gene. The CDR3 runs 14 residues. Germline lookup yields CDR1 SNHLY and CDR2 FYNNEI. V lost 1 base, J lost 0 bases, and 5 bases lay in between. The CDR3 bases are TGTGCCAGCAGTGAAGGGCTGAGCACAGATACGCAGTATTTT. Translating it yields CASSEGLSTDTQYF.

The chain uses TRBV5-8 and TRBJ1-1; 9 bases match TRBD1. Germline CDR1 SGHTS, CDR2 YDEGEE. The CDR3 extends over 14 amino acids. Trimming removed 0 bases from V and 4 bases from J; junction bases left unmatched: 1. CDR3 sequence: CASSLDRGLTEAFF. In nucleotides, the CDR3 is TGTGCCAGCAGCTTGGACAGGGGGCTCACTGAAGCTTTCTTT. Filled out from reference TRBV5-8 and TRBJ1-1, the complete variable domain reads EAGVTQSPTHLIKTRGQQATLRCSPISGHTSVYWYQQALGLGLQFLLWYDEGEERNRGNFPPRFSGRQFPNYSSELNVNALELEDSALYLCASSLDRGLTEAFFGQGTRLTVV.

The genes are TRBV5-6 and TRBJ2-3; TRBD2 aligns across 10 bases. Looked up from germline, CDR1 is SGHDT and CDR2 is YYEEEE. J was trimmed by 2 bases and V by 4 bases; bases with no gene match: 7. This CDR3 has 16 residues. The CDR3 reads CASSLAGVGITDTQYF. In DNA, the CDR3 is TGTGCCAGCAGCCTAGCGGGGGTGGGGATCACAGATACGCAGTATTTT.

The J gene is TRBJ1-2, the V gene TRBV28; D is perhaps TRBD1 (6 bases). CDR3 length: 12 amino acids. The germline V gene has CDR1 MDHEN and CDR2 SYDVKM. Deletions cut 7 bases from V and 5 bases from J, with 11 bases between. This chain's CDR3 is CASTQGRYGYTF. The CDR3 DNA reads TGTGCCAGCACCCAGGGGCGGTATGGCTACACCTTC.

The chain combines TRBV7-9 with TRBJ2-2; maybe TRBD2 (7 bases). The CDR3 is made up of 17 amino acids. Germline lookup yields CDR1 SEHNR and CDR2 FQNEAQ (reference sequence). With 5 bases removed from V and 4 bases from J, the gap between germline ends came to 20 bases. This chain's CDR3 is CASSPHPGGTRTGELFF. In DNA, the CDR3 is TGTGCCAGCAGCCCCCACCCGGGGGGCACACGCACCGGGGAGCTGTTTTTT.

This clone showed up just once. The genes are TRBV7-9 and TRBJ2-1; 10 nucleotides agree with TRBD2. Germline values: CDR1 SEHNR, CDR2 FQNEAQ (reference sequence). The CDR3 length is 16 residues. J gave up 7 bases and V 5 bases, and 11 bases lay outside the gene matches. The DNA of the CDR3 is TGTGCCAGCAGCCGCGCCCGGGCTAGCGGGAGTAATGAGCAGTTCTTC. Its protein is CASSRARASGSNEQFF.

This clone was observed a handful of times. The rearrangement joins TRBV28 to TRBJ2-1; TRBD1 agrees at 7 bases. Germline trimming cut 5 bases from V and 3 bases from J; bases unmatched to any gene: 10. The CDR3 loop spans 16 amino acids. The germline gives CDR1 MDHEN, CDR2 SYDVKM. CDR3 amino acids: CASSTTGVGGYNEQFF. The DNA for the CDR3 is TGTGCCAGCAGTACAACAGGGGTTGGGGGCTACAATGAGCAGTTCTTC.

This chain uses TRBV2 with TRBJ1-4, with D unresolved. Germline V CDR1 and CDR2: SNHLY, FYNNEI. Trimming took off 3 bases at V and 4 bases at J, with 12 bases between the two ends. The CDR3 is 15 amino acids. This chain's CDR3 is CASSDGNGSNEKLFF. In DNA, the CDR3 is TGTGCCAGCAGTGATGGTAATGGGAGTAATGAAAAACTGTTTTTT.

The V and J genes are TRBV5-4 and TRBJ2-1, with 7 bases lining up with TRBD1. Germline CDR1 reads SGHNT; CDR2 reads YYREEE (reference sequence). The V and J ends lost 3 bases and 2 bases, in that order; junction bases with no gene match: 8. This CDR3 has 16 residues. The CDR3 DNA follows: TGTGCCAGCAGCTCACGGACAGGTATTACCTACAATGAGCAGTTCTTC. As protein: CASSSRTGITYNEQFF.

The CDR3 DNA reads TGTGCCAGCAGGACCCCCCGGGACAGGGGGCGGCGGTACTTC. It codes for CASRTPRDRGRRYF. The gene calls are TRBV28 and TRBJ2-7, with TRBD1 identical over 12 bases. V was clipped by 6 bases and J by 12 bases; unmatched bases: 12. Germline CDR1 MDHEN, CDR2 SYDVKM. The CDR3 consists of 14 residues.

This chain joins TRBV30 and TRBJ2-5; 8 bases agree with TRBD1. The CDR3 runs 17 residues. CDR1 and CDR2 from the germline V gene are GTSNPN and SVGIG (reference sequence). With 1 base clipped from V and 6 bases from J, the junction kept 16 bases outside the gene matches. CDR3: CAWSAVPPGRTGKTQYF. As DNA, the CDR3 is TGTGCCTGGAGTGCTGTACCCCCGGGGCGGACAGGGAAGACCCAGTACTTC.

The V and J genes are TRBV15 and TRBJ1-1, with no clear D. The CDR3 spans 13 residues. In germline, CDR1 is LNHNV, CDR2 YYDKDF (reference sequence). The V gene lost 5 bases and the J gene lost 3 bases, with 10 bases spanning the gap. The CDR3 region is CATSGAGYTEAFF. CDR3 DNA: TGTGCCACCAGCGGAGCTGGCTACACTGAAGCTTTCTTT.

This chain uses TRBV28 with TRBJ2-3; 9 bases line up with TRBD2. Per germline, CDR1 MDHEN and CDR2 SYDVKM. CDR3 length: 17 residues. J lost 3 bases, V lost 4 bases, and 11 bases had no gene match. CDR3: CASSSFTSGLRTDTQYF. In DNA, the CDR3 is TGTGCCAGCAGTTCGTTTACTAGCGGGCTAAGGACAGATACGCAGTATTTT.

This CDR3 is CASSSEQAITQYF. DNA of the CDR3: TGTGCCAGCAGTAGCGAACAGGCGATAACGCAGTATTTT. The chain uses TRBV6-5 and TRBJ2-3, with TRBD1 as a possible D gene (5 bases). Looked up from germline, CDR1 is MNHEY and CDR2 is SVGAGI. The length of the CDR3 is 13 residues. V lost 5 bases and J 9 bases, leaving 15 bases between the germline ends.

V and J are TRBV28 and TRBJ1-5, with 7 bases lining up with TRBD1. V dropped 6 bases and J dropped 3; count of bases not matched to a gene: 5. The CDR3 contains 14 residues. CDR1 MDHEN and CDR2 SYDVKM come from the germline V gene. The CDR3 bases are TGTGCCAGCAGCCTCGGACAGGTCAATCAGCCCCAGCATTTT. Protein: CASSLGQVNQPQHF.

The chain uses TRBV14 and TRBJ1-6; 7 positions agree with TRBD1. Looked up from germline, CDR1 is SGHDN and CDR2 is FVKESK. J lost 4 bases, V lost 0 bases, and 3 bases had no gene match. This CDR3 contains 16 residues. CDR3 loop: CASSQDLTGYNSPLHF. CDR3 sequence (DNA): TGTGCCAGCAGCCAAGATCTGACAGGGTATAATTCACCCCTCCACTTT. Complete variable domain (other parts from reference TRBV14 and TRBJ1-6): EAGVTQFPSHSVIEKGQTVTLRCDPISGHDNLYWYRRVMGKEIKFLLHFVKESKQDESGMPNNRFLAERTGGTYSTLKVQPAELEDSGVYFCASSQDLTGYNSPLHFGNGTRLTVT.

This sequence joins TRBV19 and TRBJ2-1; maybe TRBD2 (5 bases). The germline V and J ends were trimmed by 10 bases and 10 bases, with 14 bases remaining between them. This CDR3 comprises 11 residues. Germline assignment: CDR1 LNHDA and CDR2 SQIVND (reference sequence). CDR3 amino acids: CATRGIGEQFF. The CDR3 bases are TGTGCCACCCGGGGAATAGGGGAGCAGTTCTTC.

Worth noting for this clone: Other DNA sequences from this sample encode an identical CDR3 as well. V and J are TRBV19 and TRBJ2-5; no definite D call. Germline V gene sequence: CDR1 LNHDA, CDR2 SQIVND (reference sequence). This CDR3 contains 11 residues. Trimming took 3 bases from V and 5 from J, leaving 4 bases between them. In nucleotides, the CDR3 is TGTGCCAGTAGTATTCGGGAGACCCAGTACTTC. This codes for CASSIRETQYF.

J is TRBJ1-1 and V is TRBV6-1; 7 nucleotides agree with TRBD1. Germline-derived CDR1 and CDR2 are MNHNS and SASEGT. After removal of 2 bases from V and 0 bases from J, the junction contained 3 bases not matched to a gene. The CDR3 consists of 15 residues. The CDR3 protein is CASSELGQLNTEAFF. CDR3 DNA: TGTGCCAGCAGTGAATTGGGACAGCTGAACACTGAAGCTTTCTTT.

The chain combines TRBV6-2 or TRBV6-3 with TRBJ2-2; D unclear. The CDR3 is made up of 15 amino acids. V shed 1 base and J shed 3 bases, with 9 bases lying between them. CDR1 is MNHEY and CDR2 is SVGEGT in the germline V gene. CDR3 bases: TGTGCCAGCAGTTACTTGGGTGAGGACACCGGGGAGCTGTTTTTT. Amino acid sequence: CASSYLGEDTGELFF.

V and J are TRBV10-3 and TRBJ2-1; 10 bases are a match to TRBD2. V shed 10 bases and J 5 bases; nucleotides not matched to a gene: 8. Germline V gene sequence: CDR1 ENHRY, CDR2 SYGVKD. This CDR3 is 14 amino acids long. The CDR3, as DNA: TGTGCCACTCAGACTAGCGGGTATAACAATGAGCAGTTCTTC. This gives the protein CATQTSGYNNEQFF.

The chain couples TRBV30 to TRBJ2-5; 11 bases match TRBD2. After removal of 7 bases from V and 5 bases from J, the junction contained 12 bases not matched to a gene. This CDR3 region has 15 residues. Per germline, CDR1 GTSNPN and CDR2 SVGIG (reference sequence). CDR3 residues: CASRSGRALEETQYF. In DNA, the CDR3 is TGTGCCTCCCGTAGCGGGAGGGCCCTAGAGGAGACCCAGTACTTC.